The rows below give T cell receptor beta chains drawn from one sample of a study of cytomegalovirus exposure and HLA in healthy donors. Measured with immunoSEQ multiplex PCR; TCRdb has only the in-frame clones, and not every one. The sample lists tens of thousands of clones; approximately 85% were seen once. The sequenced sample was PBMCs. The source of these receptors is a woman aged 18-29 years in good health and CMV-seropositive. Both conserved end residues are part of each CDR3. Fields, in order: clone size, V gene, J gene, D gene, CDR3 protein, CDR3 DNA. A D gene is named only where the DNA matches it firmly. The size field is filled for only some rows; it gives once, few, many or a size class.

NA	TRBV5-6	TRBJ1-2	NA	CASSLREANYGYTF	TGTGCCAGCAGCTTGAGGGAGGCTAACTATGGCTACACCTTC
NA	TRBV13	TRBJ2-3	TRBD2	CASSSESSNPAGTSWPDTQYF	TGTGCCAGCAGCTCAGAGAGCTCAAACCCGGCCGGGACTAGTTGGCCAGATACGCAGTATTTT
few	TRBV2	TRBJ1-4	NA	CASSDSATNEKLFF	TGTGCCAGCAGTGACAGTGCAACTAATGAAAAACTGTTTTTT
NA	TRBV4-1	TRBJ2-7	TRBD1	CASSQTTGNYEQYF	TGCGCCAGCAGCCAAACGACAGGGAACTACGAGCAGTACTTC
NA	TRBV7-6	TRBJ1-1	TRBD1	CASSQGQGVTEAFF	TGTGCCAGCAGCCAGGGACAGGGGGTCACTGAAGCTTTCTTT
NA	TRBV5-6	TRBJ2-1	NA	CASSLFQGFYNEQFF	TGTGCCAGCAGCTTGTTCCAGGGTTTCTACAATGAGCAGTTCTTC
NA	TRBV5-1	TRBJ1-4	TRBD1	CASSLAGAGGEKLFF	TGCGCCAGCAGCTTGGCGGGGGCAGGGGGTGAAAAACTGTTTTTT
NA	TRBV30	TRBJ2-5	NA	CAWSVAGETQYF	TGTGCCTGGAGTGTCGCCGGAGAGACCCAGTACTTC
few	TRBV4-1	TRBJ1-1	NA	CAISQGVWGRRLNTEAFF	TGCGCCATCAGCCAAGGTGTCTGGGGGCGGAGACTGAACACTGAAGCTTTCTTT
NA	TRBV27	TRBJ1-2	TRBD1	CASRQGEGGYTF	TGTGCCAGTCGACAGGGGGAAGGTGGCTACACCTTC
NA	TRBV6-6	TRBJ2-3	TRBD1	CASSMDRPDTQYF	TGTGCCAGCAGTATGGACAGGCCAGATACGCAGTATTTT
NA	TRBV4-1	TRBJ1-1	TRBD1	CASSEGQGRMNTEAFF	TGCGCCAGCAGCGAGGGACAGGGGCGAATGAACACTGAAGCTTTCTTT
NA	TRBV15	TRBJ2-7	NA	CATSRPSTAHYEQYF	TGTGCCACCAGCAGGCCTTCGACTGCTCACTACGAGCAGTACTTC
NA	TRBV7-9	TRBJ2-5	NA	CASRYTGEQETQYF	TGTGCCAGCAGATACACGGGGGAACAAGAGACCCAGTACTTC
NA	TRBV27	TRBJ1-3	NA	CASSLSNDRRNTIYF	TGTGCCAGCAGTTTATCCAACGACAGACGAAACACCATATATTTT
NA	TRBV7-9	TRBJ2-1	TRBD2	CASSRRGSTFNEQFF	TGTGCCAGCTCCCGTCGCGGGAGTACTTTCAATGAGCAGTTCTTC
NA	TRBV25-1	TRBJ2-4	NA	CASSARGSAADIQYF	TGTGCCAGCAGCGCCCGTGGCAGCGCTGCGGACATTCAGTACTTC
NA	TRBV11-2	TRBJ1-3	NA	CASSRGGKADTIYF	TGTGCCAGCAGCCGGGGGGGTAAGGCGGACACCATATATTTT
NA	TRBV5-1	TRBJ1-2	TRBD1	CASSLAPQTGGFGYTF	TGCGCCAGCAGCTTGGCCCCACAGACAGGGGGCTTTGGCTACACCTTC
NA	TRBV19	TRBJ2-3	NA	CASSIDRSTDTQYF	TGTGCCAGTAGTATCGACAGGAGCACAGATACGCAGTATTTT
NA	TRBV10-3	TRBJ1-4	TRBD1	CAISPGPGQDNEKLFF	TGTGCCATCTCACCAGGGCCGGGACAGGATAATGAAAAACTGTTTTTT
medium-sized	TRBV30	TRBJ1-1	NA	CAWSEGSHTEAFF	TGTGCCTGGAGTGAAGGGAGCCACACTGAAGCTTTCTTT
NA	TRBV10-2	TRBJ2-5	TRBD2	CASMGLAGGKETQYF	TGCGCCAGCATGGGGCTAGCGGGGGGCAAAGAGACCCAGTACTTC
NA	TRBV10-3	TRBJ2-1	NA	CAISGDNEQFF	TGTGCCATCAGTGGAGACAATGAGCAGTTCTTC
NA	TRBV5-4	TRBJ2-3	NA	CASSFQGSTDTQYF	TGTGCCAGCAGCTTCCAGGGGTCCACAGATACGCAGTATTTT
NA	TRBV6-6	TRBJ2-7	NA	CASSASGANYEQYF	TGTGCCAGCAGTGCATCAGGGGCGAACTACGAGCAGTACTTC
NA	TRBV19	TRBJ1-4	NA	CASSMVLSGSNEKLFF	TGTGCCAGTAGTATGGTTTTAAGCGGCAGCAATGAAAAACTGTTTTTT
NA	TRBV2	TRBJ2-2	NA	CASSDLGTGELFF	TGTGCCAGCAGTGACCTAGGCACCGGGGAGCTGTTTTTT
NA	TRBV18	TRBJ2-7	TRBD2	CASSPGSGGNPYEQYF	TGTGCCAGCTCACCAGGCAGCGGGGGGAACCCCTACGAGCAGTACTTC
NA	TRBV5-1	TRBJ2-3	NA	CASSLNRLHTQYF	TGCGCCAGCAGCTTGAACCGACTGCATACGCAGTATTTT
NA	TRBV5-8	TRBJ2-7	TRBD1	CASRGGTGGTGYEQYF	TGTGCCAGCAGGGGAGGGACAGGGGGAACCGGTTACGAGCAGTACTTC
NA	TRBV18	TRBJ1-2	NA	CASSPVRDYGYTF	TGTGCCAGCTCACCAGTCAGGGACTATGGCTACACCTTC
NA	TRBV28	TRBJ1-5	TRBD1	CASSKTGGNSNQPQHF	TGTGCCAGCAGTAAGACAGGGGGCAACAGCAATCAGCCCCAGCATTTT
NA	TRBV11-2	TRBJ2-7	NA	CASSRDTPNVYEQYF	TGTGCCAGCAGCCGCGACACCCCCAACGTCTACGAGCAGTACTTC
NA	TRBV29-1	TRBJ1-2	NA	CSVDIFNYGYTF	TGCAGCGTTGATATTTTTAACTATGGCTACACCTTC
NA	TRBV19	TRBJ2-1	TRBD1	CASSKTGYEQFF	TGTGCCAGTAGCAAGACAGGGTATGAGCAGTTCTTC
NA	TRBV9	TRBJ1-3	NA	CASSVTPSSKSSGNTIYF	TGTGCCAGCAGCGTTACCCCAAGCTCCAAGAGCTCTGGAAACACCATATATTTT
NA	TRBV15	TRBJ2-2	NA	CATSRDLREDTGELFF	TGTGCCACCAGCAGAGATTTGAGGGAAGACACCGGGGAGCTGTTTTTT
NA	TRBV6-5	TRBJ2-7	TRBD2	CASSYSGASGPYEQYF	TGTGCCAGCAGTTACTCTGGGGCTAGCGGACCCTACGAGCAGTACTTC
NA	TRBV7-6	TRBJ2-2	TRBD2	CASSPRLAGYLGELFF	TGTGCCAGCAGCCCAAGACTAGCGGGGTATCTCGGGGAGCTGTTTTTT
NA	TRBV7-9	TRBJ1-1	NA	CASSSSFLTDTEAFF	TGTGCCAGCAGCTCGTCTTTTCTGACAGACACTGAAGCTTTCTTT
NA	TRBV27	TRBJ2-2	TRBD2	CASSLYVAGAAGELFF	TGTGCCAGCAGTCTATACGTAGCGGGAGCGGCCGGGGAGCTGTTTTTT
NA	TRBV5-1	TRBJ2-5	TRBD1	CASTQFPGQGYETQYF	TGCGCCAGCACCCAATTCCCGGGACAGGGATACGAGACCCAGTACTTC
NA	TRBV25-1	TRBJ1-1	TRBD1	CASSDPGGNNERAFF	TGTGCCAGCAGTGATCCAGGGGGAAACAACGAGAGGGCTTTCTTT
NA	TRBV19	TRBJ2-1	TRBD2	CASSISGLAGVSGSYNEQFF	TGTGCCAGTAGTATTAGCGGGCTAGCGGGAGTTTCGGGGTCCTACAATGAGCAGTTCTTC
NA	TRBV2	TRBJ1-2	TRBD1	CASRTGGYGYTF	TGTGCCAGCCGGACAGGGGGCTATGGCTACACCTTC
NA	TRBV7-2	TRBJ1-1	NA	CASSLVSYAVEAFF	TGTGCCAGCAGCTTAGTCTCTTATGCGGTTGAAGCTTTCTTT
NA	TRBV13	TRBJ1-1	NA	CASSLGLWTALGTEAFF	TGTGCCAGCAGCTTAGGCCTTTGGACAGCACTGGGCACTGAAGCTTTCTTT
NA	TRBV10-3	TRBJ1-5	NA	CAISVGTAGNQPQHF	TGTGCCATCAGTGTAGGTACAGCGGGCAATCAGCCCCAGCATTTT
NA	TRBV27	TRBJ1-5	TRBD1	CASRWTGGNQPQHF	TGTGCCAGCAGGTGGACAGGGGGCAATCAGCCCCAGCATTTT
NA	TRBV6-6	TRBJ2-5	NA	CACGGGGQETQYF	TGTGCCTGCGGGGGAGGGGGTCAAGAGACCCAGTACTTC